These 17 T cell receptor beta chains originate from one sample sequenced in a study of T cell responses to AZD1222 COVID-19 vaccine. Clones were read by immunoSEQ multiplex PCR, and TCRdb kept only the in-frame ones, dropping some. Of about 140,000 clones listed, roughly 90% were seen once; the top ten hold roughly 4.7%. Sequenced material: peripheral blood, taken on day 0 of AZD1222 vaccination. The receptors originated from an adult in good health.

In this sample, this clone turned up once. The chain recombines TRBV6-5 with TRBJ1-3; perhaps TRBD1 as D (6 bases). CDR1 and CDR2 from the germline V gene are MNHEY and SVGAGI. The length of the CDR3 is 15 residues. Trimming took off 4 bases at V and 0 bases at J, with 10 bases between the two ends. The CDR3 protein is CASSWDISSGNTIYF. The CDR3 coding sequence is TGTGCCAGCAGTTGGGACATCAGCTCTGGAAACACCATATATTTT.

This clone occurred once. The V gene is TRBV27, the J gene TRBJ1-1, with D hard to call. With 3 bases removed from V and 6 bases from J, the gap between germline ends came to 11 bases. The length of the CDR3 is 13 residues. Germline V gene data show CDR1 as MNHEY and CDR2 as SMNVEV (reference sequence). CDR3 in amino acids: CASSLGGRAEAFF. In DNA, the CDR3 is TGTGCCAGCAGTTTGGGTGGTAGGGCTGAAGCTTTCTTT.

The chain uses TRBV2 and TRBJ1-4, with D possibly TRBD1 on 5 matching bases. Trimming stripped 4 bases from V and 3 bases from J, with 15 bases between. The V gene's germline CDR1 is SNHLY and CDR2 FYNNEI. The CDR3 is 16 residues long. The CDR3 here is CASSGGPKISNEKLFF. In DNA, the CDR3 is TGTGCCAGCAGTGGGGGCCCGAAAATTTCTAATGAAAAACTGTTTTTT.

The V call is TRBV3-1 (or the pseudogene TRBV3-2), the J call TRBJ2-7, with D possibly TRBD1 on 5 matching bases. The V gene lost 2 bases and the J gene lost 2 bases, with 10 bases spanning the gap. Germline V gene lookup returns CDR1 LGHDT and CDR2 YNNKEL (reference sequence). The CDR3 sequence is 14 residues long. This CDR3 is CASSQLRVPYEQYF. DNA of the CDR3: TGTGCCAGCAGCCAACTCAGGGTCCCCTACGAGCAGTACTTC.

The V and J genes are TRBV5-5 and TRBJ2-2, with TRBD2 identical over 13 bases. The CDR3 is made up of 18 amino acids. With V trimmed by 3 bases and J by 7 bases, 12 bases remained unmatched. Germline V gene data show CDR1 as SGHKS and CDR2 as YYEKEE (reference sequence). The CDR3 protein is CASSSARGTSGNYGELFF. The CDR3 coding sequence is TGTGCCAGCAGCTCCGCGCGGGGGACTAGCGGGAATTACGGGGAGCTGTTTTTT.

This clone was counted between two and nine times. V usage is TRBV6-1 and J usage is TRBJ2-5; 7 bases align to TRBD2. CDR1 and CDR2 from the germline V gene are MNHNS and SASEGT. This CDR3 is built from 15 residues. After removal of 3 bases from V and 2 bases from J, the junction contained 6 bases not matched to a gene. CDR3 in DNA: TGTGCCAGCAGTGACATCAGCGGGGAACAAGAGACCCAGTACTTC. Protein: CASSDISGEQETQYF.

The J gene is TRBJ1-2, the V gene TRBV3-1 (or the pseudogene TRBV3-2); no clear D. Trimming cost V 4 bases and J 1 base, with 10 bases left between them. CDR1 is LGHDT, CDR2 YNNKEL, per germline (reference sequence). The CDR3 is 14 amino acids. The CDR3 protein is CASSPTGVNYGYTF. CDR3 nucleotides: TGTGCCAGCAGCCCTACCGGAGTTAACTATGGCTACACCTTC.

This chain connects TRBV6-5 to TRBJ2-1; D unresolved. The CDR3 is 13 residues long. Germline V gene sequence: CDR1 MNHEY, CDR2 SVGAGI. V lost 4 bases to trimming and J lost 5 bases, with 9 bases between them. Written as DNA, the CDR3 is TGTGCCAGCAGTTCGATCATTGACAATGAGCAGTTCTTC. It translates to CASSSIIDNEQFF.

The chain is built from TRBV5-1 and TRBJ2-3; 10 bases map to TRBD2. This CDR3 region has 16 residues. Trimming at V came to 0 bases and at J to 6 bases, leaving 7 bases not matched to a gene. Germline CDR1 reads SGHRS; CDR2 reads YFSETQ. CDR3 coding DNA: TGCGCCAGCAGCTTGGAAGTAGCGGGAGGCCCCGATACGCAGTATTTT. This encodes CASSLEVAGGPDTQYF.

The V and J genes are TRBV5-1 and TRBJ2-7; unclear D gene. V dropped 6 bases and J dropped 1 base, with 11 bases sitting between them. Per the germline V gene, CDR1 is SGHRS and CDR2 is YFSETQ. CDR3 length equals 13 residues. The CDR3 here is CASKSQTSYEQYF. CDR3 in DNA: TGCGCCAGCAAGTCACAGACTTCCTACGAGCAGTACTTC.

The chain uses TRBV19 and TRBJ2-3; unclear D gene. Trimming stripped 4 bases from V and 2 bases from J, with 7 bases between. CDR3 size: 13 residues. CDR1 LNHDA and CDR2 SQIVND come from the germline V gene (reference sequence). In DNA form, the CDR3 reads TGTGCCAGTAGTACCGTTTACACAGATACGCAGTATTTT. This sequence encodes CASSTVYTDTQYF.

The chain employs TRBV5-4 and TRBJ2-4, with D unclear. Germline loops: CDR1 SGHNT, CDR2 YYREEE (reference sequence). V lost 2 bases and J 8 bases, leaving 11 bases between the germline ends. The CDR3 loop spans 13 amino acids. The chain's CDR3 is CASSFTPEDIQYF. DNA for the CDR3: TGTGCCAGCAGCTTTACGCCTGAAGACATTCAGTACTTC. The variable domain in full, with the rest retrieved from reference TRBV5-4 and TRBJ2-4, is ETGVTQSPTHLIKTRGQQVTLRCSSQSGHNTVSWYQQALGQGPQFIFQYYREEENGRGNFPPRFSGLQFPNYSSELNVNALELDDSALYLCASSFTPEDIQYFGAGTRLSVL.

This sequence joins TRBV7-2 and TRBJ2-2, with 8 bases aligning to TRBD1. The CDR3 sequence is 15 residues long. Per the germline V gene, CDR1 is SGHTA and CDR2 is FQGNSA. Trimming at V came to 3 bases and at J to 5 bases, leaving 5 bases not matched to a gene. DNA for the CDR3: TGTGCCAGCAGCTTTGTCAGGGGGCAGACCGGGGAGCTGTTTTTT. Translated, it gives CASSFVRGQTGELFF.

The gene calls are TRBV2 and TRBJ2-2, with unresolved D. The CDR3 consists of 15 residues. The V and J ends lost 4 bases and 7 bases respectively, with 16 bases between them. CDR1 is SNHLY and CDR2 is FYNNEI in the germline V gene. CDR3 protein: CASSVTLMRYGELFF. The CDR3 nucleotides are TGTGCCAGCAGTGTTACCCTAATGCGGTACGGGGAGCTGTTTTTT.

This rearrangement joins TRBV7-8 to TRBJ1-1; tentatively, D is TRBD1 (6 bases). This CDR3 spans 16 amino acids. CDR1 is SGHVS, CDR2 FQNEAQ, per germline. The V and J ends lost 8 bases and 2 bases respectively, with 21 bases between them. DNA of the CDR3: TGTGCCAGCGACTCCCGGGCAGGGGCCGAAAACACTGAAGCTTTCTTT. Translation: CASDSRAGAENTEAFF. The variable domain in full, completed from reference TRBV7-8 and TRBJ1-1, reads GAGVSQSPRYKVAKRGQDVALRCDPISGHVSLFWYQQALGQGPEFLTYFQNEAQLDKSGLPSDRFFAERPEGSVSTLKIQRTQQEDSAVYLCASDSRAGAENTEAFFGQGTRLTVV.

The chain is built from TRBV7-2 and TRBJ2-1, with 8 positions matching TRBD1. V dropped 2 bases and J dropped 6; count of bases not matched to a gene: 9. Germline lookup yields CDR1 SGHTA and CDR2 FQGNSA. CDR3 size: 16 residues. CDR3 sequence (DNA): TGTGCCAGCAGCTTACCCCTCGGACAGGGAGGCAATGAGCAGTTCTTC. As protein: CASSLPLGQGGNEQFF.

The rearrangement joins TRBV6-1 to TRBJ1-3, with a tentative D call TRBD1 (6 bases). The V and J ends lost 3 bases and 0 bases respectively, with 15 bases between them. The CDR3 has 17 amino acids. Germline CDR1 is MNHNS and CDR2 is SASEGT. In nucleotides, the CDR3 is TGTGCCAGCAGTGACGTTTTGGGACAAGACTCTGGAAACACCATATATTTT. Its protein product is CASSDVLGQDSGNTIYF.